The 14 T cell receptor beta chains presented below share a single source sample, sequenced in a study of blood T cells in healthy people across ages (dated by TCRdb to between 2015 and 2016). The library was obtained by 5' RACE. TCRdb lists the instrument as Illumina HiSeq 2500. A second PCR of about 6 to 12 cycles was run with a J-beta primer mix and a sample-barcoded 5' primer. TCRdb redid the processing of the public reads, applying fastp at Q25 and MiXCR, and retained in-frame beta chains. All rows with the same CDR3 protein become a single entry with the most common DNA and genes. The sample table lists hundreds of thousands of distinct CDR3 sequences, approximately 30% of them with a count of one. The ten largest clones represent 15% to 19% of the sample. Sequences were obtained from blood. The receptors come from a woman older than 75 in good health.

CDR3 in amino acids: CAWSEGSRVYGYTF. The CDR3 region has the DNA TGTGCCTGGAGTGAAGGCTCCAGGGTCTATGGCTACACCTTC. The gene calls are TRBV30 and TRBJ1-2; D is possibly TRBD1 (5 bases). V lost 1 base, J lost 4 bases, and 13 bases lay in between. The CDR3 runs to 14 residues. Germline lookup yields CDR1 GTSNPN and CDR2 SVGIG (reference sequence). The variable domain in full, with the rest retrieved from reference TRBV30 and TRBJ1-2, is SQTIHQWPATLVQPVGSPLSLECTVEGTSNPNLYWYRQAAGRGLQLLFYSVGIGQISSEVPQNLSASRPQDRQFILSSKKLLLSDSGFYLCAWSEGSRVYGYTFGSGTRLTVV.

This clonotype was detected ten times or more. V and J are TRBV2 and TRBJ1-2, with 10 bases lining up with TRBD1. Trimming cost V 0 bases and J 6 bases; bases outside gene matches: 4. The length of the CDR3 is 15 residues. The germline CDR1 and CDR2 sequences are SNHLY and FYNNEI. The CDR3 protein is CASSEAQTGGHGYTF. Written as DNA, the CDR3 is TGTGCCAGCAGTGAAGCTCAGACAGGGGGCCATGGCTACACCTTC.

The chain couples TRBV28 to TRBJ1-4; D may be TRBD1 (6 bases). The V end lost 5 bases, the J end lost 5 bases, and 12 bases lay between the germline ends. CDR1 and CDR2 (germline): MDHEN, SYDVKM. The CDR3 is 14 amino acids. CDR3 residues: CASSPDSGNEKLFF. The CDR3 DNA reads TGTGCCAGCAGTCCGGACAGCGGGAATGAAAAACTGTTTTTT.

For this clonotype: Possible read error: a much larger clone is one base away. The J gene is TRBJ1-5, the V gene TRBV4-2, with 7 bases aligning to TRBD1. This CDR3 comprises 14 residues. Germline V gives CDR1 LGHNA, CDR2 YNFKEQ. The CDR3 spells CAGSHGTVSQPQHF. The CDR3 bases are TGTGCCGGCAGTCACGGGACAGTCAGTCAGCCCCAGCATTTT.

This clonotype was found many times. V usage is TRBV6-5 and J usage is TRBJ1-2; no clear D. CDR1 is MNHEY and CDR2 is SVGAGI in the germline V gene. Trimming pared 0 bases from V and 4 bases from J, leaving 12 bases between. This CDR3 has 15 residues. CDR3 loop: CASSYSEGAGYGYTF. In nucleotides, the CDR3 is TGTGCCAGCAGTTACTCGGAGGGCGCGGGCTATGGCTACACCTTC.

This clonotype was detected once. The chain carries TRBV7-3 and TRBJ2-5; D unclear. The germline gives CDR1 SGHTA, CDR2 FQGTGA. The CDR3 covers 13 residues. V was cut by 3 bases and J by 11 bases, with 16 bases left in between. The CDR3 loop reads CASSFTTNNEQYF. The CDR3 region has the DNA TGTGCCAGCAGCTTCACGACAAACAATGAGCAGTACTTC.

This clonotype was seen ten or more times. The CDR3 DNA follows: TGTGCCTGGAGCGATCACGGGACACGTTATGGCTACACCTTC. Encoded protein: CAWSDHGTRYGYTF. The rearrangement links TRBV30 to TRBJ1-2, with D possibly TRBD1 on 6 matching bases. Trimming removed 3 bases from V and 5 bases from J, with 16 bases in between. CDR3 length equals 14 residues. Germline CDR1 reads GTSNPN; CDR2 reads SVGIG (reference sequence).

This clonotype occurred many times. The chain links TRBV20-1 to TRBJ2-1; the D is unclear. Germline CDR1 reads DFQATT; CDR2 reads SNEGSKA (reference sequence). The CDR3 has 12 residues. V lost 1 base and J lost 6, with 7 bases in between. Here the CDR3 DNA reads TGCAGTGCTAGAGGAACCCGCAATGAGCAGTTCTTC. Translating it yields CSARGTRNEQFF.

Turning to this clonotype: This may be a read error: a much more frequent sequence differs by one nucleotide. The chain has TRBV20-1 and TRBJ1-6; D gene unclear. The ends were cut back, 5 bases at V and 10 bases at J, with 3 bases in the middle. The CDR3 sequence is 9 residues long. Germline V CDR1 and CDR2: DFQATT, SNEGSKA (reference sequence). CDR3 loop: CSAWSPLHF. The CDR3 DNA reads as TGCAGTGCTTGGTCACCCCTCCACTTT.

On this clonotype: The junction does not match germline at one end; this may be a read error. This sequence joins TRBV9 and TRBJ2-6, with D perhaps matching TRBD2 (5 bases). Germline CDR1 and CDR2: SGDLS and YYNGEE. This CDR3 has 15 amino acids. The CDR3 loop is CTSSVTGSGANVLTF. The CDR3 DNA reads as TGTACCAGCAGCGTAACGGGGTCTGGGGCCAACGTCCTGACTTTC.

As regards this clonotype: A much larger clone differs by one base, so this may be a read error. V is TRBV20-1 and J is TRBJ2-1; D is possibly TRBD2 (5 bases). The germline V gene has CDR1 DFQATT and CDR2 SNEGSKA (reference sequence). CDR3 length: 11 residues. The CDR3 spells CSASSNNERYF. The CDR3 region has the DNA TGCAGTGCTAGTTCGAACAATGAGCGGTACTTC.

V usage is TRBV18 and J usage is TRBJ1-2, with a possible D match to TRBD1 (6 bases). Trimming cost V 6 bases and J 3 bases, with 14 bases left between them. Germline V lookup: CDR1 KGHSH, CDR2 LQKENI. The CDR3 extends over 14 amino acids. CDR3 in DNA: TGTGCCAGCTCTGCCGCGGGGGCTGACTATGGCTACACCTTC. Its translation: CASSAAGADYGYTF.

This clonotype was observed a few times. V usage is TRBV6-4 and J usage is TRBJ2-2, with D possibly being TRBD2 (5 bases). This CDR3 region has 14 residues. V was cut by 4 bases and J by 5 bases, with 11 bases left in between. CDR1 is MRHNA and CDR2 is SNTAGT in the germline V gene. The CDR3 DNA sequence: TGTGCCAGCAGTGGTCTGGGCGGGACCGGGGAGCTGTTTTTT. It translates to CASSGLGGTGELFF.

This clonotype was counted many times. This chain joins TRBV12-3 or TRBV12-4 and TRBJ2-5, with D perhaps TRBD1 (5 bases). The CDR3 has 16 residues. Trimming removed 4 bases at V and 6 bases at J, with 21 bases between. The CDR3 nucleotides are TGTGCCAGCAGTTCTACCCCGACAGCCTCCAAACAGACCCAGTACTTC. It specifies CASSSTPTASKQTQYF.